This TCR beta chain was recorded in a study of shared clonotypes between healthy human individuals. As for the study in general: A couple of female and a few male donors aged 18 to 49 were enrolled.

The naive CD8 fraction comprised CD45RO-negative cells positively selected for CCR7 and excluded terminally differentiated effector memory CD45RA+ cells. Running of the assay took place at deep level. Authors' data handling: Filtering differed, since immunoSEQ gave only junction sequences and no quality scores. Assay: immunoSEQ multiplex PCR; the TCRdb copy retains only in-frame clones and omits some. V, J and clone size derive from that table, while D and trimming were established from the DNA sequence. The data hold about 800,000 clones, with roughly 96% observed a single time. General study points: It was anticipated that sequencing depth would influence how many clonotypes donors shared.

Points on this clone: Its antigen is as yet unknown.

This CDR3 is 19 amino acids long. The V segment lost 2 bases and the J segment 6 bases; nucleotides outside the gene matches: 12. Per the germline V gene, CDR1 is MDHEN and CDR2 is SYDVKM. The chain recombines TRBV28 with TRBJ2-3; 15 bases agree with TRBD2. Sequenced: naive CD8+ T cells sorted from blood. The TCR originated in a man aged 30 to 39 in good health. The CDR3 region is CASSLVASEGLAGGDTQYF. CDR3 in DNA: TGTGCCAGCAGTTTAGTGGCGAGTGAGGGACTAGCGGGAGGCGATACGCAGTATTTT. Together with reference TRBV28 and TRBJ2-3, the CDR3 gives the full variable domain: DVKVTQSSRYLVKRTGEKVFLECVQDMDHENMFWYRQDPGLGLRLIYFSYDVKMKEKGDIPEGYSVSREKKERFSLILESASTNQTSMYLCASSLVASEGLAGGDTQYFGPGTRLTVL.